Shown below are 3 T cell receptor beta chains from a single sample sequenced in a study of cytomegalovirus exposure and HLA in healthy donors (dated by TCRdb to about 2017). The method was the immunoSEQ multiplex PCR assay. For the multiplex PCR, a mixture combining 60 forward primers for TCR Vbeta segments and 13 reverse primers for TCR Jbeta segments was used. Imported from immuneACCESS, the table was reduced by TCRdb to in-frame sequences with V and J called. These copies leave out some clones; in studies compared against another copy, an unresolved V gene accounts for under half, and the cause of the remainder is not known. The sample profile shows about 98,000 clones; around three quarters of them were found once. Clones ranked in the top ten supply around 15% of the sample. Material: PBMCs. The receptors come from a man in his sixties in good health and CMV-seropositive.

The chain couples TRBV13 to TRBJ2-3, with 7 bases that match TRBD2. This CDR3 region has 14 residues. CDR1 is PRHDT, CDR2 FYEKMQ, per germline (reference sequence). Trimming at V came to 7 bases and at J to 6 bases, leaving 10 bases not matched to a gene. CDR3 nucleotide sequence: TGTGCCAGCAACCAGCGGGGTTGGGGGGATACGCAGTATTTT. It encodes CASNQRGWGDTQYF.

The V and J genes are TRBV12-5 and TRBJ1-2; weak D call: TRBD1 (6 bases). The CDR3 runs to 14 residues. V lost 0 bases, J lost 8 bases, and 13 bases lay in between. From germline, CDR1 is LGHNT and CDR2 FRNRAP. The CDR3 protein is CASGLVGGLEGYTF. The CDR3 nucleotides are TGTGCTAGTGGTTTGGTCGGGGGGCTGGAGGGCTACACCTTC.

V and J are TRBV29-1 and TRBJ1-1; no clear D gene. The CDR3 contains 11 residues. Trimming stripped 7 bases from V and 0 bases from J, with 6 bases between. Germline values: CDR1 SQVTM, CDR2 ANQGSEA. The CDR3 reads CSGEVNTEAFF. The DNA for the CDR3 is TGCAGCGGCGAGGTGAACACTGAAGCTTTCTTT. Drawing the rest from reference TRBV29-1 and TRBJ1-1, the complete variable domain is SAVISQKPSRDICQRGTSLTIQCQVDSQVTMMFWYRQQPGQSLTLIATANQGSEATYESGFVIDKFPISRPNLTFSTLTVSNMSPEDSSIYLCSGEVNTEAFFGQGTRLTVV.